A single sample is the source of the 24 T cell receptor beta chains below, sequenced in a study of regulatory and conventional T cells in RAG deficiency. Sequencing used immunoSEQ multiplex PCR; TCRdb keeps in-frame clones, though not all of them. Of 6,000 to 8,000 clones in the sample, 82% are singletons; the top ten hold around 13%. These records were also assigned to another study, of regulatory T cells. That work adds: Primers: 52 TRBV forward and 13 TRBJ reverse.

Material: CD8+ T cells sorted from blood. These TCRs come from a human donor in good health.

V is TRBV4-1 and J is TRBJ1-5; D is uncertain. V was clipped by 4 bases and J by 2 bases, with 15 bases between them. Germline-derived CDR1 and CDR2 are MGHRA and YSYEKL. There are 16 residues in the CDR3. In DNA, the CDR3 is TGCGCCAGCAGCCCGAGGGAAGGGTCGGGCAATCAGCCCCAGCATTTT. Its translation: CASSPREGSGNQPQHF.

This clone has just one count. CDR3: CASRGLNYEQYF. The CDR3 DNA is TGTGCCAGCAGGGGATTGAACTACGAGCAGTACTTC. This chain connects TRBV6-1 to TRBJ2-7, with D unresolved. CDR3 size: 12 residues. Germline V gene data show CDR1 as MNHNS and CDR2 as SASEGT. The ends were cut back, 6 bases at V and 3 bases at J, with 9 bases in the middle.

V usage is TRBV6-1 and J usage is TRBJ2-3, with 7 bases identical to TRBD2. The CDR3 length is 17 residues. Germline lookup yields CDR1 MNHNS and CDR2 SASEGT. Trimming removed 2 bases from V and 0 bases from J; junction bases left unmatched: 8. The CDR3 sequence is CASSELTLADSTDTQYF. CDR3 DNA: TGTGCCAGCAGTGAACTTACCCTAGCGGATAGCACAGATACGCAGTATTTT.

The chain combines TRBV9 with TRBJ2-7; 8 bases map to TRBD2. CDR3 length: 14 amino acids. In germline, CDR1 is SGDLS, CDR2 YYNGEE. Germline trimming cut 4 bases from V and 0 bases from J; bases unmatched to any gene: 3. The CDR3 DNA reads TGTGCCAGCAGCCACGGGGGGGTCTCCTACGAGCAGTACTTC. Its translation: CASSHGGVSYEQYF.

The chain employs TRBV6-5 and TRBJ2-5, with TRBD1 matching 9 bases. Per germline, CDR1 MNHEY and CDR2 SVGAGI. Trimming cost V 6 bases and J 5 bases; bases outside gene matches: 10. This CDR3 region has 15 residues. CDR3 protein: CASSQGQGIWETQYF. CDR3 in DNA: TGTGCCAGCAGCCAGGGACAGGGAATTTGGGAGACCCAGTACTTC.

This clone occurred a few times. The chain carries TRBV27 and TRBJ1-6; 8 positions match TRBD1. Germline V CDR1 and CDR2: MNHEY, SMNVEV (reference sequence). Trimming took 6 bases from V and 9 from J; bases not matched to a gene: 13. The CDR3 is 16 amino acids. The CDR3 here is CASSQNAGGAFSPLHF. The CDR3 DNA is TGTGCCAGCAGCCAGAACGCAGGGGGCGCCTTTTCACCCCTCCACTTT.

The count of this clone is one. CDR3 sequence: CASSQDPEQGEQFF. In DNA form, the CDR3 reads TGCGCCAGCAGCCAAGATCCAGAGCAGGGAGAGCAGTTCTTC. This sequence joins TRBV4-1 and TRBJ2-1, with a possible D match to TRBD1 (5 bases). Germline CDR1 is MGHRA and CDR2 is YSYEKL. Trimming pared 0 bases from V and 10 bases from J, leaving 13 bases between. The CDR3 has 14 residues.

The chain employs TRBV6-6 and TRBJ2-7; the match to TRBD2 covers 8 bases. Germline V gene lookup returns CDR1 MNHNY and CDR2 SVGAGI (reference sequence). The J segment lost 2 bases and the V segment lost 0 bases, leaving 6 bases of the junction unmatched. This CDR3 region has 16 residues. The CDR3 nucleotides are TGTGCCAGCAGTTACTCAACGGGGGGGTCCCCCTACGAGCAGTACTTC. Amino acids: CASSYSTGGSPYEQYF.

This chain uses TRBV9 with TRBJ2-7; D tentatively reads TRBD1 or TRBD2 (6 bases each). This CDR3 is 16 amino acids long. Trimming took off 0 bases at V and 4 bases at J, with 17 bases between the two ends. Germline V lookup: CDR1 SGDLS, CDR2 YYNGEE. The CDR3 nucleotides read TGTGCCAGCAGCGTAGCTGGGCAGGGGAGGCCTTACGAGCAGTACTTC. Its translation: CASSVAGQGRPYEQYF. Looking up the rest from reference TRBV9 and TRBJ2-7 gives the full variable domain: DSGVTQTPKHLITATGQRVTLRCSPRSGDLSVYWYQQSLDQGLQFLIQYYNGEERAKGNILERFSAQQFPDLHSELNLSSLELGDSALYFCASSVAGQGRPYEQYFGPGTRLTVT.

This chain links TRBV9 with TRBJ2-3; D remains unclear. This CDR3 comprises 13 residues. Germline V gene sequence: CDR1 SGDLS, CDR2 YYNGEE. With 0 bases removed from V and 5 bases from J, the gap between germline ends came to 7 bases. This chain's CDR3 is CASSVVGRDTQYF. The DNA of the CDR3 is TGTGCCAGCAGCGTAGTCGGTAGAGATACGCAGTATTTT.

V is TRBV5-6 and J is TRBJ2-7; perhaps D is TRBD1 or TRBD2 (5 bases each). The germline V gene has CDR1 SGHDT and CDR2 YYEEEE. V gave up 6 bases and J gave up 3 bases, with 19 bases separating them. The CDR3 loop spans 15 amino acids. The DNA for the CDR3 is TGTGCCAGCACGGCCCCCCGGGACGGAGACTACGAGCAGTACTTC. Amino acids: CASTAPRDGDYEQYF.

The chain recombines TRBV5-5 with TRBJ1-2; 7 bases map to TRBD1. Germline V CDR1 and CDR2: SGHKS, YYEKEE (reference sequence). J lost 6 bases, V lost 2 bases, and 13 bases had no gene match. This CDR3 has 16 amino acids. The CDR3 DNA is TGTGCCAGCAGCTTTGCCTGGACAGGACAGAGGGATGGCTACACCTTC. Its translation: CASSFAWTGQRDGYTF.

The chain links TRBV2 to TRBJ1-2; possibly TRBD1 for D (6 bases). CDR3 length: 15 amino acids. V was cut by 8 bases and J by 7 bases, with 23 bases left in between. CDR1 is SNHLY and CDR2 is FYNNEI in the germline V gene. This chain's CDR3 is CASHEGGRGGSGYTF. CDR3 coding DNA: TGTGCCAGCCACGAGGGGGGCAGGGGAGGTTCTGGCTACACCTTC.

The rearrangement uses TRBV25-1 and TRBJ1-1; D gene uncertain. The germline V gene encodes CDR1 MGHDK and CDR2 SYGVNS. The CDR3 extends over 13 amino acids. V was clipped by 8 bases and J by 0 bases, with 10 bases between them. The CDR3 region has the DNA TGTGCCAGCTCCGCTAATATGAACACTGAAGCTTTCTTT. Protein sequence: CASSANMNTEAFF.

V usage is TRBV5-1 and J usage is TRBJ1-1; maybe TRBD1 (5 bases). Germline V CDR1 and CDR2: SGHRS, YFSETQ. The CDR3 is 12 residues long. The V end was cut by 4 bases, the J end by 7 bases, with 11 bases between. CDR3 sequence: CASSGGIGEAFF. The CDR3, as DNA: TGCGCCAGCAGCGGGGGTATCGGTGAAGCTTTCTTT.

This chain's CDR3 is CASSLVSHEQFF. The CDR3, as DNA: TGCGCCAGCAGCTTGGTTAGTCATGAGCAGTTCTTC. The chain is built from TRBV5-1 and TRBJ2-1; D ambiguous. The CDR3 spans 12 residues. V lost 0 bases, J lost 8 bases, and 6 bases lay in between. CDR1 is SGHRS and CDR2 is YFSETQ in the germline V gene. The complete variable domain, with remaining parts taken from reference TRBV5-1 and TRBJ2-1, reads KAGVTQTPRYLIKTRGQQVTLSCSPISGHRSVSWYQQTPGQGLQFLFEYFSETQRNKGNFPGRFSGRQFSNSRSEMNVSTLELGDSALYLCASSLVSHEQFFGPGTRLTVL.

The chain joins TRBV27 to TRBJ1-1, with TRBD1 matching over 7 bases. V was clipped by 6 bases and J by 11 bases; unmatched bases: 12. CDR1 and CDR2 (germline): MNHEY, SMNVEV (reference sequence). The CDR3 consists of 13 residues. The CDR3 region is CASRATGPFRAFF. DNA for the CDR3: TGTGCCAGCAGGGCGACAGGGCCATTTCGGGCTTTCTTT.

The CDR3 sequence is CASSFLLNQPQHF. Written as DNA, the CDR3 is TGTGCCAGCAGCTTCCTCTTAAATCAGCCCCAGCATTTT. The chain carries TRBV5-8 and TRBJ1-5; D gene uncertain. CDR3 size: 13 residues. CDR1 and CDR2 (germline): SGHTS, YDEGEE. V lost 2 bases and J lost 4, with 7 bases in between.

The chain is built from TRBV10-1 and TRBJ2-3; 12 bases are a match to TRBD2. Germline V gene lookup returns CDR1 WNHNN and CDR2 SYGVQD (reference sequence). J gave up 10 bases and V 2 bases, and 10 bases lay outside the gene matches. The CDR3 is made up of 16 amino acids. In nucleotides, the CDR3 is TGCGCCAGCAGTGAGATCCTAGCGGGGGGGTCCCTGGCGCAGTATTTT. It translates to CASSEILAGGSLAQYF.

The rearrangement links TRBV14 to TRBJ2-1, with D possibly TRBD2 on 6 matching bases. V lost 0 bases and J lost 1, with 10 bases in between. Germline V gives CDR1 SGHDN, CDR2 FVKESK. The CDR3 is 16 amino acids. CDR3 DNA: TGTGCCAGCAGCCAAGAGGGGCGGGGTTCCTACAATGAGCAGTTCTTC. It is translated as CASSQEGRGSYNEQFF.

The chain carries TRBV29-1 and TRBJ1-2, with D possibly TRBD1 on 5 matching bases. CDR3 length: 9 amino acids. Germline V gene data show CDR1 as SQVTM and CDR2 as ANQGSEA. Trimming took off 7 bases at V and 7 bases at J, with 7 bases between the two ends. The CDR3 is CSAGGGYTF. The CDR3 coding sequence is TGCAGCGCCGGGGGTGGCTACACCTTC. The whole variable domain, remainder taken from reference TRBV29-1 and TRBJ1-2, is SAVISQKPSRDICQRGTSLTIQCQVDSQVTMMFWYRQQPGQSLTLIATANQGSEATYESGFVIDKFPISRPNLTFSTLTVSNMSPEDSSIYLCSAGGGYTFGSGTRLTVV.

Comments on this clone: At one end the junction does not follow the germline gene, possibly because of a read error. The CDR3 loop reads CASSDSDTDTQYF. The CDR3 DNA reads TGTGCCAGCAGTGACTCGGACACAGATACGCAGTATTTT. This chain uses TRBV6-5 with TRBJ2-3; D is unresolved. Germline V lookup: CDR1 MNHEY, CDR2 SVGAGI. The CDR3 has 13 amino acids.

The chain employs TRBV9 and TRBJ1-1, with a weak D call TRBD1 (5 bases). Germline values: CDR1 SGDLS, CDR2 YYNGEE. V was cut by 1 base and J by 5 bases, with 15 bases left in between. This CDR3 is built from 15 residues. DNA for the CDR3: TGTGCCAGCAGCGTATCCGTGGGGCGAACGACTGAAGCTTTCTTT. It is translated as CASSVSVGRTTEAFF.

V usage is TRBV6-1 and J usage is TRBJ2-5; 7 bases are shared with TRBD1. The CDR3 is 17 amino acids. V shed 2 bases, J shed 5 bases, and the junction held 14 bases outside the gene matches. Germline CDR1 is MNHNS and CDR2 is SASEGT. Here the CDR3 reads CASSELGLKGAGETQYF. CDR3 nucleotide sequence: TGTGCCAGCAGTGAATTGGGCCTTAAGGGGGCGGGCGAGACCCAGTACTTC.